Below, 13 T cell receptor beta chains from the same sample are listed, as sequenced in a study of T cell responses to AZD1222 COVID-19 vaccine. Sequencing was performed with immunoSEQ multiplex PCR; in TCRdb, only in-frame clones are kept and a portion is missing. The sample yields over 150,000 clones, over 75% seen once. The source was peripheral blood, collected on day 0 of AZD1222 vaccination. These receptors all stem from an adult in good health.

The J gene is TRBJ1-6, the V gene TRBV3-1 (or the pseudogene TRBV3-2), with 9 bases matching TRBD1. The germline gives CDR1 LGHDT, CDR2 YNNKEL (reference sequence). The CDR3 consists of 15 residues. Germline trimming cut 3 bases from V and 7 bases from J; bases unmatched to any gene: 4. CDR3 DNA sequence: TGTGCCAGCAGCCAGGAGGACAGGGGAAATTCACCCCTCCACTTT. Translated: CASSQEDRGNSPLHF.

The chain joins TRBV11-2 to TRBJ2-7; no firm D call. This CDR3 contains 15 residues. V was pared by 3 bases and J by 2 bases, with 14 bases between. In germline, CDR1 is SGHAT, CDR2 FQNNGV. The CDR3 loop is CASSFSGPVPYEQYF. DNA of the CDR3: TGTGCCAGCAGCTTCTCAGGCCCGGTTCCCTACGAGCAGTACTTC.

In DNA form, the CDR3 reads TGTGCCAGCAGCTTACGGCGGAACTCCTACGAGCAGTACTTC. Translation gives CASSLRRNSYEQYF. The J gene is TRBJ2-7, the V gene TRBV7-2; D is ambiguous. Looked up from germline, CDR1 is SGHTA and CDR2 is FQGNSA. Trimming took off 2 bases at V and 0 bases at J, with 8 bases between the two ends. The CDR3 runs to 14 residues.

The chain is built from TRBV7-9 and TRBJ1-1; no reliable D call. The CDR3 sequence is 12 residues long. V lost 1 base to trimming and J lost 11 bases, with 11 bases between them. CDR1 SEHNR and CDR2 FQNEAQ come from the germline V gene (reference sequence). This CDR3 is CASSLGSGGAFF. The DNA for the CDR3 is TGTGCCAGCAGCTTAGGATCGGGTGGCGCTTTCTTT.

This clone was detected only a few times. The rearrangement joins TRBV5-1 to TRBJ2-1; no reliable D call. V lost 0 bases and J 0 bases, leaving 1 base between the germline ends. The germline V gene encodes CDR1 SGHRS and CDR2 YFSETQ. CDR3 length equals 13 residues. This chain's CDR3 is CASSLDSYNEQFF. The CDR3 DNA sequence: TGCGCCAGCAGCTTGGACTCCTACAATGAGCAGTTCTTC. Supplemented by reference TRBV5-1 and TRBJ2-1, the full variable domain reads KAGVTQTPRYLIKTRGQQVTLSCSPISGHRSVSWYQQTPGQGLQFLFEYFSETQRNKGNFPGRFSGRQFSNSRSEMNVSTLELGDSALYLCASSLDSYNEQFFGPGTRLTVL.

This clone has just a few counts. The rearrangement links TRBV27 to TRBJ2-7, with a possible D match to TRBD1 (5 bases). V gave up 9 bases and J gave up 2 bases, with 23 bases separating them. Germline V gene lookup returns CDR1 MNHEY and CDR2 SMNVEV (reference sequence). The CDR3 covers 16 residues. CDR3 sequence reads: CASSIRGQGGPYEQYF. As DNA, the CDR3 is TGTGCCAGTTCAATTAGGGGCCAGGGTGGCCCCTACGAGCAGTACTTC.

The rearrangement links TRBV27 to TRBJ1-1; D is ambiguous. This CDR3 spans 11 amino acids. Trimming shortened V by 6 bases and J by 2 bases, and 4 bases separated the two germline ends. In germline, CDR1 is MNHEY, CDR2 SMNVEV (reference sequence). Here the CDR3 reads CASRANTEAFF. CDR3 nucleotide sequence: TGTGCCAGCAGGGCTAACACTGAAGCTTTCTTT.

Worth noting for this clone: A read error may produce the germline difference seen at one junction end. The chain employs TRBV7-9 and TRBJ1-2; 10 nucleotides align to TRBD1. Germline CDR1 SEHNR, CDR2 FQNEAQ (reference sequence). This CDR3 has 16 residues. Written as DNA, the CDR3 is TGTGCCAGCAGCCCACGCCGGACAGGGGGTGACATAACTTGGGGATTC. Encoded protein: CASSPRRTGGDITWGF.

This chain's CDR3 is CASRIQGSQGTEAFF. In nucleotides, the CDR3 is TGTGCCAGTAGAATTCAGGGGAGTCAGGGCACTGAAGCTTTCTTT. The chain uses TRBV19 and TRBJ1-1; D is possibly TRBD1 (6 bases). Trimming stripped 6 bases from V and 4 bases from J, with 18 bases between. The germline V gene has CDR1 LNHDA and CDR2 SQIVND (reference sequence). The CDR3 totals 15 residues.

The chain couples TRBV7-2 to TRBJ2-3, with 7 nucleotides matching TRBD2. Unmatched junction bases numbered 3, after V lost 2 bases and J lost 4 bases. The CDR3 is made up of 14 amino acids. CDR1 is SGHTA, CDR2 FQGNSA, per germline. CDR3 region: CASSLPSGADTQYF. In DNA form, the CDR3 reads TGTGCCAGCAGCTTACCTAGCGGTGCAGATACGCAGTATTTT.

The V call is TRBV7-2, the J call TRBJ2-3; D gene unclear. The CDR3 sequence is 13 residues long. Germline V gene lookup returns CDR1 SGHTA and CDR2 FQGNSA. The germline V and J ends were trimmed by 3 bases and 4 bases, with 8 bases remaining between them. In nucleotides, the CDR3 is TGTGCCAGCAGCTTTGTCAAGCCAGATACGCAGTATTTT. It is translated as CASSFVKPDTQYF.

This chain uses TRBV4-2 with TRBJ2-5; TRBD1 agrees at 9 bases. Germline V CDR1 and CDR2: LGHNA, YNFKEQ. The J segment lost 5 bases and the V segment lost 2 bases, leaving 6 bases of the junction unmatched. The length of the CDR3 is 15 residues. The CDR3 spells CASSQYWDREETQYF. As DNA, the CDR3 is TGTGCCAGCAGCCAATATTGGGACAGGGAGGAGACCCAGTACTTC.

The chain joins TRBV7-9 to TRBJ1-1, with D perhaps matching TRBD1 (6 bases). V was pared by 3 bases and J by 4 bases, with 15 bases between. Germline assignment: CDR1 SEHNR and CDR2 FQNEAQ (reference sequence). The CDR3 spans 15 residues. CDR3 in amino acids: CASSFQGIRTTEAFF. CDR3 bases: TGTGCCAGCAGCTTCCAGGGGATCCGGACCACTGAAGCTTTCTTT.